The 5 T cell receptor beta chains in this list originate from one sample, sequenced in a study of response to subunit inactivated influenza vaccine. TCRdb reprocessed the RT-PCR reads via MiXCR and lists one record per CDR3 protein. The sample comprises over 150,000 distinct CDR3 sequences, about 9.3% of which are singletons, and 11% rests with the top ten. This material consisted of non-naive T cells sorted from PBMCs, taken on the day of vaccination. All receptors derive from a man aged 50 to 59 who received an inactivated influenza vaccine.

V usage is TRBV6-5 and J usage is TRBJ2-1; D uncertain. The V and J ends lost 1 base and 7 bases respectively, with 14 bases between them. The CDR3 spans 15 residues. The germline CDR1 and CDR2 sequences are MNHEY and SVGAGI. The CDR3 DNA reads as TGTGCCAGCAGTTACTTGGGCTCCTCCGCAAATGAGCAGTTCTTC. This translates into CASSYLGSSANEQFF.

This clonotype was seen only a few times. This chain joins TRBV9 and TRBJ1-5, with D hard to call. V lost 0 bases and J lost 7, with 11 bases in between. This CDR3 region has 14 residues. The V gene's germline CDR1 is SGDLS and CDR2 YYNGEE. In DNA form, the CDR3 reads TGTGCCAGCAGCGTAGGGGGAGGGAACCAGCCCCAGCATTTT. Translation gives CASSVGGGNQPQHF.

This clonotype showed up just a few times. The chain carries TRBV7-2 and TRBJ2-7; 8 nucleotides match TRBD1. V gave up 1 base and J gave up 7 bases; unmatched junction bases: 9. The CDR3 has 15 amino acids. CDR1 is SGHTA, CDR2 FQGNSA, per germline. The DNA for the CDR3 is TGTGCCAGCAGCTTAGAGAGACAGGGGACGGGAGAGCAGTACTTC. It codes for CASSLERQGTGEQYF.

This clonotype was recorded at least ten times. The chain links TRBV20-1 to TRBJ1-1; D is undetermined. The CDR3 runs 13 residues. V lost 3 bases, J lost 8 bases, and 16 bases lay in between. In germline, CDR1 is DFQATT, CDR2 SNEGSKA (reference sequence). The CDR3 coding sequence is TGCAGTGCTAGGGCGCTTCGGGCCACAGAAGCTTTCTTT. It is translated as CSARALRATEAFF.

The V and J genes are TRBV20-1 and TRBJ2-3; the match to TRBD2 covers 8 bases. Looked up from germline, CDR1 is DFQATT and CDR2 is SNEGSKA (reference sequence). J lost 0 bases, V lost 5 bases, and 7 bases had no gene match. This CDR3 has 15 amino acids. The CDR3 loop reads CSASLAGSSTDTQYF. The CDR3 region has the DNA TGCAGTGCTTCCTTAGCGGGAAGTAGCACAGATACGCAGTATTTT.